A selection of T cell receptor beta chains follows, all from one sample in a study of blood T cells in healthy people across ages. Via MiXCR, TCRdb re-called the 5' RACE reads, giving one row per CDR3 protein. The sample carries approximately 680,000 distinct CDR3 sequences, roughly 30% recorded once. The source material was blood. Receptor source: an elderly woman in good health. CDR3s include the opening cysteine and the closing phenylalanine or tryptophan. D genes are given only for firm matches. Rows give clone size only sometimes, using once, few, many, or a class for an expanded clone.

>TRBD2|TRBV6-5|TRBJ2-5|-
TGTGCCAGCAGTTACTCAGGGGGCGCGACTAGCGGGGGCAAACATGAGCAGTACTTC
CASSYSGGATSGGKHEQYF
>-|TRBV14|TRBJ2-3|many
TGTGCCAGCAGCGCACCGGGTCATCAGGGCCCCACAGATACGCAGTATTTT
CASSAPGHQGPTDTQYF
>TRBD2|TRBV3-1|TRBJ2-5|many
TGTGCCAGCAGCCAAGATGGGACTAGCGGGCGGGGGACCCAGTACTTC
CASSQDGTSGRGTQYF
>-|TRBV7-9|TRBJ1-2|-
TGTGCCAGCAGCCCTGGGGCGCAGGGCGCCCACACCTTC
CASSPGAQGAHTF
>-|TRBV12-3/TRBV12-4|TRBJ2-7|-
TGTGCCAGCAGTTTAATGGCGGGACCCTACAATGAGCAGTACTTC
CASSLMAGPYNEQYF
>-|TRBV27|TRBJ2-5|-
TGTGCCAGCAGTTTTTTGGGGTTCCAAGAGACCCAGTACTTC
CASSFLGFQETQYF
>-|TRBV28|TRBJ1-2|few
TGTGCCAGCAGTTTATATCCACGGGGCGAGGGTGGCTACACCTTC
CASSLYPRGEGGYTF
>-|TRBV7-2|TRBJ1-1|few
TGTGCCAGCAGCCAACTTGGCCCCTCTGAAGCTTTCTTT
CASSQLGPSEAFF
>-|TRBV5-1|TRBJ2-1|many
TGCGCCAGCAGCTTGGGGTCGGGCCCCTCCTACAATGAGCAGTTCTTC
CASSLGSGPSYNEQFF
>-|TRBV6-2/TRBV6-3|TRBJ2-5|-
TGTGCCAGCAGTTACGGGGCGGCAGTCCAAGAGACCCAGTACTTC
CASSYGAAVQETQYF
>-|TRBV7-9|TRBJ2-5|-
TGTGCCAGCAGCTTCTACACCCAAGAGACCCAGTACTTC
CASSFYTQETQYF
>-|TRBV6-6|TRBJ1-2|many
TGTGCCAGCAGTTATTTACAGGGAGACTCTGGCTACACCTTC
CASSYLQGDSGYTF
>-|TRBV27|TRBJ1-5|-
TGTGCCAGCAGTTCAGGGTGGAGCAATCAGCCCCAGCATTTT
CASSSGWSNQPQHF
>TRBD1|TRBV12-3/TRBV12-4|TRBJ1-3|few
TGTGCCAGCAGTTCAGGACAGGGGAGTGGAAACACCATATATTTT
CASSSGQGSGNTIYF
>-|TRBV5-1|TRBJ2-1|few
TGCGCCAGCAGCTTGGAGGACAGAGTCAATGAGCAGTTCTTC
CASSLEDRVNEQFF
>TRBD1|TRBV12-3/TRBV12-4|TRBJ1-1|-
TGTGCCAGCAGTTTGGCACAGGGGGGAACTGAAGCTTTCTTT
CASSLAQGGTEAFF
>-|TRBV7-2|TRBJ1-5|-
TGTGCCAGCAGCTTAGCAGGGATGAACAATCAGCCCCAGCATTTT
CASSLAGMNNQPQHF
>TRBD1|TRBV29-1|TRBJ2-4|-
TGCAGCGTTGGGGGCAGGGGGATGGACATTCAGTACTTC
CSVGGRGMDIQYF
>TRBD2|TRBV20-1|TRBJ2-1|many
TGCAGTGCTACTCTTACCTTGGGACTAGCGGGGGGCAATGAGCAGTTCTTC
CSATLTLGLAGGNEQFF
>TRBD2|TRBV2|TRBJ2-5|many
TGTGCCAGCACTCGCCAAAGACTAGAGCGGGGGCTCCAAGAGACCCAGTACTTC
CASTRQRLERGLQETQYF
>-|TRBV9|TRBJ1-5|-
TGTGCCAGCAGCGACGCCCCAGCCAATCAGCCCCAGCATTTT
CASSDAPANQPQHF
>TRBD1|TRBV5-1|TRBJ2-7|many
TGCGCCAGCAGCTTGAACGGACAGGGGATCTCCTACGAGCAGTACTTC
CASSLNGQGISYEQYF
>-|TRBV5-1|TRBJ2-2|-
TGCGCCAGCAGCGCGGTGACAGGTCCCGGGGAGCTGTTTTTT
CASSAVTGPGELFF
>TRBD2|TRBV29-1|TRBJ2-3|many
TGCAGCGTTGGGGTACTAGCGGGGGGAGCAGATACGCAGTATTTT
CSVGVLAGGADTQYF
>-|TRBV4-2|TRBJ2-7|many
TGTGCCAGCAGCCAAGAATTTTCGGGGGCGATCTCCTACGAGCAGTACTTC
CASSQEFSGAISYEQYF
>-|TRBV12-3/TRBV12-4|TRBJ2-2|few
TGTGCCAGCAGTTTCCAGGGTGGCGGGGAGCTGTTTTTT
CASSFQGGGELFF
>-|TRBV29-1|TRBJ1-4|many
TGCAGCGTGGGAGGCAATAATGAAAAACTGTTTTTT
CSVGGNNEKLFF
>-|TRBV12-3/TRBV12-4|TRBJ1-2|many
TGTGCCAGCAAAACTGGGGGCTCGCCTAACTATGGCTACACCTTC
CASKTGGSPNYGYTF
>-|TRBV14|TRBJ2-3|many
TGTGCCAGCAGCCAAATTACCGGGACAGGACTAGAAGATACGCAGTATTTT
CASSQITGTGLEDTQYF
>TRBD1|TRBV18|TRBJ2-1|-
TGTGCCAGCTCACTGAGGACAGGGGGCTCCTACAATGAGCAGTTCTTC
CASSLRTGGSYNEQFF
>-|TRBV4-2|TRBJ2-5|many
TGTGCCAGCAGCCGAGGGGGTACGGAGACCCAGTACTTC
CASSRGGTETQYF
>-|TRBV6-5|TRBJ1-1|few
TGTGCCAGCAGTTACTCAGGAATGAACACTGAAGCTTTCTTT
CASSYSGMNTEAFF
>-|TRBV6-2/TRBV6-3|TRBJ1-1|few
TGTGCCAGCAGTTCCCGAGGGACCCAGATCGTGAACACTGAAGCTTTCTTT
CASSSRGTQIVNTEAFF
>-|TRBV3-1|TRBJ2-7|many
TGTGCCAGCAGCCAAGGTACCAGGGTAGGCGAGCAGTACTTC
CASSQGTRVGEQYF
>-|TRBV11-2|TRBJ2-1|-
TGTGCCAGCAGCTTAGGGCCTGCCCTGCAGTTCTTC
CASSLGPALQFF
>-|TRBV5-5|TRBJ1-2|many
TGTGCCAGCAGCTTAGGACCAACGGGACGGTTGAACTATGGCTACACCTTC
CASSLGPTGRLNYGYTF
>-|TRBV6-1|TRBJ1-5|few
TGTGCCAGCAGTGGGGGCCAGAATCAGCCCCAGCATTTT
CASSGGQNQPQHF
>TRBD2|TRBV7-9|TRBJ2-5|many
TGTGCCAGCAGGGCGGAGCGGGGCCCTCCCCAAGAGACCCAGTACTTC
CASRAERGPPQETQYF
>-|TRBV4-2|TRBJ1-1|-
TGTGCCAGCAGCCAAGATCGCACTGAAGCTTTCTTT
CASSQDRTEAFF
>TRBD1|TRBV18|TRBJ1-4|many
TGTGCCAGCTCTCCGGGACAGGCAGCAACTAATGAAAAACTGTTTTTT
CASSPGQAATNEKLFF